This TCR beta chain comes out of a study of post-analysis software for immune sequencing data. Points from the study as a whole: The five TRBV segments detected at higher frequency in patients than in controls included TRBV5-6, TRBV5-1 and TRBV20-1. Under F measure analysis, samples from one preparation batch co-clustered strongly.

On this clonotype: Its antigen is undetermined.

The TCR beta cDNA libraries contained unique molecular identifiers. TCRdb used MiXCR to reprocess the PCR reads, holding one entry per CDR3 protein. The data hold 600,000 to 700,000 distinct CDR3 sequences, with 59% observed a single time. This CDR3 is 16 amino acids long. Germline-derived CDR1 and CDR2 are DFQATT and SNEGSKA (reference sequence). The V segment lost 4 bases and the J segment 4 bases; nucleotides outside the gene matches: 8. Source material: blood. The clonotype comes from a girl between 2 and 10 years old with multiple sclerosis. The V gene is TRBV20-1, the J gene TRBJ2-3; 13 positions match TRBD2. In nucleotides, the CDR3 is TGCAGTGCTACTCCTCGGACTAGCGGGAGTCCAGATACGCAGTATTTT. It is translated as CSATPRTSGSPDTQYF.